The source of this T cell receptor beta chain is a study of T cell responses to AZD1222 COVID-19 vaccine. Recipients boosted at about 4 weeks or about 12 weeks are pooled. The CDR3 sequence is 18 residues long. The V gene end was trimmed by 5 bases and the J gene end by 0 bases; junction bases not matched to a gene: 14. Germline V gives CDR1 LGHNA, CDR2 YNFKEQ. Libraries were prepared by immunoSEQ multiplex PCR; TCRdb keeps only in-frame clonotypes and omits some of them. The sample lists roughly 100,000 clones, roughly 91% occurring once. This clonotype originated in an adult who received the AZD1222 COVID-19 vaccine. The material was peripheral blood, obtained 28 days after the second AZD1222 dose. The chain joins TRBV4-2 to TRBJ1-1, with 8 nucleotides matching TRBD1. CDR3 residues: CASSTTGGFGIMNTEAFF. The CDR3 nucleotides read TGTGCCAGCAGCACAACAGGGGGATTCGGAATAATGAACACTGAAGCTTTCTTT.